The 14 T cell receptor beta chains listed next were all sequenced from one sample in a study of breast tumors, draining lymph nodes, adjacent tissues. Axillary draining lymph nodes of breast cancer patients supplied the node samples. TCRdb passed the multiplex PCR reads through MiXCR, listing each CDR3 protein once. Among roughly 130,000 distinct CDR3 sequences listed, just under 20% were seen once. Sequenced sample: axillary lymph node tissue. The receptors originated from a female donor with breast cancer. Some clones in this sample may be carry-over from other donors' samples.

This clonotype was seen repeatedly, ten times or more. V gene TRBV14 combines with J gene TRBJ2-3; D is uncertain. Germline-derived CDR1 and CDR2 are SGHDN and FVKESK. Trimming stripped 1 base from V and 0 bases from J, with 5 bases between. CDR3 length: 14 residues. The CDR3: CASSQGMSTDTQYF. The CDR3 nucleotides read TGTGCCAGCAGCCAAGGGATGAGCACAGATACGCAGTATTTT.

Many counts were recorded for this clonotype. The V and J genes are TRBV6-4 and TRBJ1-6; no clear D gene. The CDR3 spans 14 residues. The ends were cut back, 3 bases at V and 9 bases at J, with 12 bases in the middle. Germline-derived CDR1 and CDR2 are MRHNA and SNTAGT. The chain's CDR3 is CASSESWGGSPLHF. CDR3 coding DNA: TGTGCCAGCAGTGAAAGTTGGGGAGGTTCACCCCTCCACTTT.

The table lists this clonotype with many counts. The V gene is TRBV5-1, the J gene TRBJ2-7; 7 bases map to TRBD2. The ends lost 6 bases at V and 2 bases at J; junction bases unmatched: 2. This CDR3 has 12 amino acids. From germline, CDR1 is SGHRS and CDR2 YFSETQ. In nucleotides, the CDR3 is TGCGCCAGCAAAGCGGGGACCTACGAGCAGTACTTC. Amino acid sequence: CASKAGTYEQYF. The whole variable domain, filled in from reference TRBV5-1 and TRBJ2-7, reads KAGVTQTPRYLIKTRGQQVTLSCSPISGHRSVSWYQQTPGQGLQFLFEYFSETQRNKGNFPGRFSGRQFSNSRSEMNVSTLELGDSALYLCASKAGTYEQYFGPGTRLTVT.

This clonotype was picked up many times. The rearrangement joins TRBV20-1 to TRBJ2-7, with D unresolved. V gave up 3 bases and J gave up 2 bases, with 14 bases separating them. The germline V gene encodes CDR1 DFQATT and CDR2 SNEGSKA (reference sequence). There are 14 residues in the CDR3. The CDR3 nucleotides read TGCAGTGCTAGTGGGCCCCCAGACCCCTACGAGCAGTACTTC. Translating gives CSASGPPDPYEQYF.

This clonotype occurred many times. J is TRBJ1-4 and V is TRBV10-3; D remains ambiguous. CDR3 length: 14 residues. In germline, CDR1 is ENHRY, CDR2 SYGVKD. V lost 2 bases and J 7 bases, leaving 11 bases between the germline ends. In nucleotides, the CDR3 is TGTGCCATCAGTGAGGGGGTTATAACTGAAAAACTGTTTTTT. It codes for CAISEGVITEKLFF.

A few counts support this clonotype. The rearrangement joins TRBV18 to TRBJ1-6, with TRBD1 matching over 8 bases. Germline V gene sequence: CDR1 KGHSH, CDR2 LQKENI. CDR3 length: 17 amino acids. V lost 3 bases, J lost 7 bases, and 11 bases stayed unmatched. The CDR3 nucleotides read TGTGCCAGCTCACCGACCCCGACAGGGGTGAGGAATTCACCCCTCCACTTT. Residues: CASSPTPTGVRNSPLHF.

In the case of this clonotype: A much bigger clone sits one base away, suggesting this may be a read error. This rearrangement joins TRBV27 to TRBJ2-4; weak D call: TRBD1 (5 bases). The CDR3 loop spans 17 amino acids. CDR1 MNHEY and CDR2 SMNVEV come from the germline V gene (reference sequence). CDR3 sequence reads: CAGSSRIGAIAKNIQYF. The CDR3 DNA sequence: TGTGCCGGCAGTTCCCGGATAGGGGCTATAGCCAAAAACATTCAGTACTTC.

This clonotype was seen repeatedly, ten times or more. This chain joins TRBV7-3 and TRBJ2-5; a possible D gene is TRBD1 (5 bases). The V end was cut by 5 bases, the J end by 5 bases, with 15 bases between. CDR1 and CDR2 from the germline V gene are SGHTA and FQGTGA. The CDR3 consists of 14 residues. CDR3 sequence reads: CASSPQGGSETQYF. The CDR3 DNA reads TGTGCCAGCAGCCCCCAGGGTGGGTCGGAGACCCAGTACTTC.

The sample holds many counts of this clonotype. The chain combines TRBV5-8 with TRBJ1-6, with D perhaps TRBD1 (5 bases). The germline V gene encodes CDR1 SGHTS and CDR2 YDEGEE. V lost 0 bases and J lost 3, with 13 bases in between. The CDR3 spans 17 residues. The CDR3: CASSLGSRAGYNSPLHF. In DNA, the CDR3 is TGTGCCAGCAGCTTGGGGTCCAGGGCGGGCTATAATTCACCCCTCCACTTT.

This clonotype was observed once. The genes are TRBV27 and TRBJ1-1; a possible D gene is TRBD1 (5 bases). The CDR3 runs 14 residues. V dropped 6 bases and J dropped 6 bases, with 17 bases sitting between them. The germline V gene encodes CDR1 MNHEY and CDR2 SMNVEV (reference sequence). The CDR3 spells CASRRGTGVSEAFF. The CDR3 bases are TGTGCCAGCAGACGGGGGACCGGAGTGTCTGAAGCTTTCTTT.

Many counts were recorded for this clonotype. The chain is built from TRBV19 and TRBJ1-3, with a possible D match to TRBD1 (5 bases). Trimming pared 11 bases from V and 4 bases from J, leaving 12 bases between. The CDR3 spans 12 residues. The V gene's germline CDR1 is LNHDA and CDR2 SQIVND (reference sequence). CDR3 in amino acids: CAGWDGGNTIYF. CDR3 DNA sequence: TGTGCCGGCTGGGACGGCGGAAACACCATATATTTT.

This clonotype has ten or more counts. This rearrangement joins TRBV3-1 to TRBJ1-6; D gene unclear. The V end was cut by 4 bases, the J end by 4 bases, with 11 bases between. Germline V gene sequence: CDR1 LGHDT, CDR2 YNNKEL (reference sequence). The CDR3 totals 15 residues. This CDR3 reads CASSRGGSYNSPLHF. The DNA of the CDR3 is TGTGCCAGCAGCCGAGGCGGATCTTATAATTCACCCCTCCACTTT.

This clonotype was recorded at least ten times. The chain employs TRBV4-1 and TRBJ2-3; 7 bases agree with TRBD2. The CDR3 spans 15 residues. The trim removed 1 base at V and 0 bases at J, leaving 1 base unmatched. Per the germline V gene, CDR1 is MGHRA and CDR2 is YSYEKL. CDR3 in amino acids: CASSQGLASTDTQYF. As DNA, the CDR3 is TGCGCCAGCAGCCAAGGACTAGCTAGCACAGATACGCAGTATTTT.

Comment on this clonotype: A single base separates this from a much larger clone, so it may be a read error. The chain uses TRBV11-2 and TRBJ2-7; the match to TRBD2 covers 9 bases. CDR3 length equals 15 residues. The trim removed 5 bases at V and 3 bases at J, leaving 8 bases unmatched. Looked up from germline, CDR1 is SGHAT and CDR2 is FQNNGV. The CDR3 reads CASSPRGGKDYEQYF. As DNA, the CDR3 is TGTGCCAGCAGCCCGCGGGGGGGTAAAGACTACGAGCAGTACTTC. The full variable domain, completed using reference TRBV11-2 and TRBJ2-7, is EAGVAQSPRYKIIEKRQSVAFWCNPISGHATLYWYQQILGQGPKLLIQFQNNGVVDDSQLPKDRFSAERLKGVDSTLKIQPAKLEDSAVYLCASSPRGGKDYEQYFGPGTRLTVT.